This T cell receptor (beta chain) was identified in a study of TET2 disruption in CD19-targeted CAR T cells (dated by TCRdb to the late 2010s). The study in broad terms: Sample numbers were set by the original clinical trial design and sample availability, with no additional inclusion criteria.

Study-wide conclusions, independent of this receptor: The conclusions drawn about the patient's CAR T cells were based on extensive analysis of just one subject.

TCR beta chain deep sequencing was performed with the immunoSEQ assay. In the original analysis: Only productive TCR beta rearrangements were used to calculate clonotype frequencies. Held by TCRdb, this immuneACCESS table contains in-frame sequences only and omits some clones. Under half of the omission traces to an unresolved V gene where checked; the cause of the rest is unknown. The DNA gave D and trimming, while V, J and clone size come from that table. This sample's table has entries for under 30,000 clones. The ten most abundant clones make up approximately 2% of the sample. Based on frequency, this clone is considered medium-sized (0.01 to 0.1%); no count was recorded. This clone's antigen is unknown. The missing CDR3 end, 3 residues past where the read stops, is filled in from the germline J gene. The sample's treatment or condition label, decoded: autologous CTL019 cells: CD19 CAR with 4-1BB and CD3 zeta domains. The CD19 CAR incorporated TCR zeta and 4-1BB costimulatory signaling domains. T cells for CTL019 manufacturing were collected from peripheral blood by means of leukapheresis. The DNeasy Blood and Tissue Kit was used to extract genomic DNA from pre-infusion T cells, peripheral blood, or sorted post-infusion T cells.

The germline V end is reduced by 3 bases and the J end by 2 bases; junction bases left unmatched: 5. The CDR3, from cysteine to phenylalanine, totals 16 residues. Sequencing covers 39 bases of the CDR3, shown here with the frame starting at base 1. Taken from the germline V gene (reference sequence), the CDR1 and CDR2 loops are WNHNN and SYGVQD. The receptor chain draws on TRBV10-1 and TRBJ2-1; 9 central bases correspond to TRBD2. The sample consisted of CD8- CAR+ T cells sorted from cultured blood T cells, taken for CD19 CAR T cell therapy. The cell subset or site label corresponds to: CD8-negative CAR-positive T cells from the infusion product. This receptor was taken from a man in his sixties or seventies with chronic lymphocytic leukemia. The CDR3 protein is CASSDVTSGTYNEQFF. The CDR3 DNA, read in part, is TGCGCCAGCAGTGATGTGACTAGCGGAACCTACAATGAG.